This passage covers 21 T cell receptor beta chains from one sample sequenced in a study of beta chain features in type 1 diabetes. Findings and caveats of the study: Shortening of TCRB CDR3s, moderate but significant, appeared in all four CD4+ subsets of Type 1 diabetes patients.

The investigators reverse transcribed all of the isolated RNA, so they sequenced expressed TCRB transcripts. TCRdb's copy holds only in-frame clones and misses some; the assay was immunoSEQ multiplex PCR. This table holds about 300,000 clones, around an eighth found once. Antigens of these TCRs are unknown. Source material: naive CD4+ T cells from blood. Receptor source: a woman aged 18 to 35 with type 1 diabetes.

This clone was recorded a few times. The same CDR3 arises from other DNA sequences in this sample as well. This rearrangement joins TRBV9 to TRBJ2-5; no clear D gene. CDR1 and CDR2 (germline): SGDLS, YYNGEE. The V end was cut by 0 bases, the J end by 2 bases, with 8 bases between. This CDR3 comprises 14 residues. Written as DNA, the CDR3 is TGTGCCAGCAGCGTAGGAGGAGCTCAAGAGACCCAGTACTTC. Translating it yields CASSVGGAQETQYF.

This clone was seen more than once but under ten times. The chain joins TRBV5-1 to TRBJ2-3; D unresolved. Per the germline V gene, CDR1 is SGHRS and CDR2 is YFSETQ. The length of the CDR3 is 14 residues. V was clipped by 1 base and J by 6 bases, with 12 bases between them. CDR3 residues: CASSLLRSGDTQYF. As DNA, the CDR3 is TGCGCCAGCAGCTTGCTGCGGTCGGGTGATACGCAGTATTTT.

This chain joins TRBV30 and TRBJ1-1; D is ambiguous. The CDR3 loop spans 13 amino acids. The V gene's germline CDR1 is GTSNPN and CDR2 SVGIG (reference sequence). Trimming pared 2 bases from V and 0 bases from J, leaving 7 bases between. The CDR3 is CAWSSTMNTEAFF. For the CDR3, the DNA is TGTGCCTGGAGTAGCACGATGAACACTGAAGCTTTCTTT.

This chain uses TRBV6-1 with TRBJ1-2; D may be TRBD1 (5 bases). The CDR3 is 13 amino acids. V was trimmed by 9 bases and J by 1 base, leaving 12 bases between them. Germline assignment: CDR1 MNHNS and CDR2 SASEGT. CDR3 loop: CARRDDSNYGYTF. Here the CDR3 DNA reads TGTGCCAGGCGCGACGACAGTAACTATGGCTACACCTTC.

V usage is TRBV23-1 and J usage is TRBJ1-5, with a tentative D call TRBD1 (6 bases). TRBV23-1 is marked as an open reading frame, function uncertain. Trimming removed 0 bases from V and 2 bases from J, with 17 bases in between. The CDR3 contains 18 residues. CDR3 in DNA: TGCGCCAGCAGTCAATCGGAGGGGGGGGGCTTGGGCAATCAGCCCCAGCATTTT. It codes for CASSQSEGGGLGNQPQHF.

This clone was seen a few times. The chain is built from TRBV6-5 and TRBJ2-1, with TRBD2 matching 7 bases. The junction had 12 bases not matched to a gene; V was cut back by 5 bases and J by 8 bases. This CDR3 is built from 15 residues. The germline gives CDR1 MNHEY, CDR2 SVGAGI. Written as DNA, the CDR3 is TGTGCCAGCAGTCTGCGGGGGAGGTCGGCGGATGAGCAGTTCTTC. Protein sequence: CASSLRGRSADEQFF.

The chain recombines TRBV5-4 with TRBJ1-3, with D possibly TRBD1 on 6 matching bases. This CDR3 comprises 14 residues. In germline, CDR1 is SGHNT, CDR2 YYREEE (reference sequence). V was pared by 5 bases and J by 7 bases, with 16 bases between. The CDR3 DNA sequence: TGTGCCAGCAGTCCAGACAGGTCTAGGAACACCATATATTTT. Translation: CASSPDRSRNTIYF.

V usage is TRBV6-5 and J usage is TRBJ1-2; tentative D call: TRBD1 (6 bases). Germline CDR1 reads MNHEY; CDR2 reads SVGAGI. The CDR3 is made up of 14 amino acids. The V gene lost 6 bases and the J gene lost 1 base, with 12 bases spanning the gap. This CDR3 reads CASRPYRDNYGYTF. DNA of the CDR3: TGTGCCAGCAGGCCGTACAGGGATAACTATGGCTACACCTTC.

A few counts support this clone. J is TRBJ2-7 and V is TRBV7-8; 13 nucleotides match TRBD2. This CDR3 comprises 18 residues. Germline-derived CDR1 and CDR2 are SGHVS and FQNEAQ. The junction had 13 bases not matched to a gene; V was cut back by 2 bases and J by 6 bases. Written as DNA, the CDR3 is TGTGCCAGCAGCTTATTTAGGACTAGCGGGGGTCCGCCTCGCGAGCAGTACTTC. Translated, it gives CASSLFRTSGGPPREQYF.

V usage is TRBV2 and J usage is TRBJ2-1; TRBD1 aligns across 8 bases. The CDR3 has 15 residues. V lost 4 bases, J lost 2 bases, and 4 bases stayed unmatched. Per germline, CDR1 SNHLY and CDR2 FYNNEI. CDR3 sequence (DNA): TGTGCCAGCAGTGTGGACAGGGCGGCCTACAATGAGCAGTTCTTC. As protein: CASSVDRAAYNEQFF.

The CDR3 sequence: CASSPTGGGIDYGYTF. DNA for the CDR3: TGTGCCAGCTCACCCACTGGGGGGGGAATCGACTATGGCTACACCTTC. This chain connects TRBV18 to TRBJ1-2, with D possibly being TRBD1 (5 bases). The CDR3 runs 16 residues. Germline assignment: CDR1 KGHSH and CDR2 LQKENI. The V gene lost 3 bases and the J gene lost 3 bases, with 17 bases spanning the gap. Complete variable domain (other parts from reference TRBV18 and TRBJ1-2): NAGVMQNPRHLVRRRGQEARLRCSPMKGHSHVYWYRQLPEEGLKFMVYLQKENIIDESGMPKERFSAEFPKEGPSILRIQQVVRGDSAAYFCASSPTGGGIDYGYTFGSGTRLTVV.

The rearrangement uses TRBV11-2 and TRBJ2-4; D possibly corresponds to TRBD1 (6 bases). CDR3 size: 12 residues. In germline, CDR1 is SGHAT, CDR2 FQNNGV. The germline V and J ends were trimmed by 1 base and 16 bases, with 14 bases remaining between them. The CDR3 protein is CASSLVGQLIYF. The CDR3, as DNA: TGTGCCAGCAGCTTAGTAGGACAGTTAATATACTTC.

This clone has more than one count but fewer than ten. The limits of the CDR3 on the DNA are not certain, so only TCRdb's listed CDR3 is given. The chain has TRBV29-1 and TRBJ1-2. The CDR3 length equals 13 residues, ends included. Per germline, CDR1 SQVTM and CDR2 ANQGSEA. The CDR3 loop is CSVVWFFGDGYTF.

This clone was seen more than once but under ten times. This sequence joins TRBV6-5 and TRBJ1-2; D not resolved. The CDR3 totals 14 residues. V gave up 7 bases and J gave up 8 bases, with 20 bases separating them. The germline CDR1 and CDR2 sequences are MNHEY and SVGAGI. CDR3 in DNA: TGTGCCAGCACCCCGGCGGGCAGCGCGAGAGGCTACACCTTC. Translated, it gives CASTPAGSARGYTF.

This clone was detected only a few times. The V and J genes are TRBV5-4 and TRBJ2-5; TRBD2 matches at 14 bases. CDR1 SGHNT and CDR2 YYREEE come from the germline V gene (reference sequence). Unmatched junction bases numbered 6, after V lost 4 bases and J lost 4 bases. CDR3 length: 16 residues. In DNA, the CDR3 is TGTGCCAGCAGCAAGGGACTAGCGGGAGTAGGAGAGACCCAGTACTTC. Protein sequence: CASSKGLAGVGETQYF.

A few counts support this clone. The chain carries TRBV7-2 and TRBJ2-2; maybe TRBD1 (5 bases). The ends were cut back, 1 base at V and 4 bases at J, with 13 bases in the middle. Per germline, CDR1 SGHTA and CDR2 FQGNSA. The CDR3 spans 16 residues. In DNA, the CDR3 is TGTGCCAGCAGCTTAGTCCCAGGGCCTTCCACCGGGGAGCTGTTTTTT. Translation gives CASSLVPGPSTGELFF. Drawing the rest from reference TRBV7-2 and TRBJ2-2, the complete variable domain is GAGVSQSPSNKVTEKGKDVELRCDPISGHTALYWYRQSLGQGLEFLIYFQGNSAPDKSGLPSDRFSAERTGGSVSTLTIQRTQQEDSAVYLCASSLVPGPSTGELFFGEGSRLTVL.

The chain uses TRBV18 and TRBJ2-1; D is perhaps TRBD1 (5 bases). Deletions cut 6 bases from V and 7 bases from J, with 13 bases between. The CDR3 has 13 residues. CDR1 and CDR2 from the germline V gene are KGHSH and LQKENI. As DNA, the CDR3 is TGTGCCAGCTCTGATTATTCAGGGAATGAGCAGTTCTTC. This encodes CASSDYSGNEQFF. Full variable domain (missing parts from reference TRBV18 and TRBJ2-1): NAGVMQNPRHLVRRRGQEARLRCSPMKGHSHVYWYRQLPEEGLKFMVYLQKENIIDESGMPKERFSAEFPKEGPSILRIQQVVRGDSAAYFCASSDYSGNEQFFGPGTRLTVL.

The chain uses TRBV6-6 and TRBJ2-3; TRBD2 matches at 9 bases. Germline V lookup: CDR1 MNHNY, CDR2 SVGAGI (reference sequence). CDR3 size: 14 residues. Trimming removed 8 bases from V and 5 bases from J; junction bases left unmatched: 8. The CDR3 coding sequence is TGTGCCAGCGGGCGGGAGGGCCTGGAAGATACGCAGTATTTT. Amino acid sequence: CASGREGLEDTQYF.

The V gene is TRBV7-2, the J gene TRBJ2-1, with 13 bases fitting TRBD2. This CDR3 has 17 amino acids. V dropped 0 bases and J dropped 5; count of bases not matched to a gene: 4. CDR1 and CDR2 from the germline V gene are SGHTA and FQGNSA. The chain's CDR3 is CASSLATSGRPHNEQFF. DNA of the CDR3: TGTGCCAGCAGCTTAGCGACTAGCGGGAGGCCTCACAATGAGCAGTTCTTC.

This clone has just a few counts. The chain uses TRBV6-5 and TRBJ2-5, with 9 bases aligning to TRBD2. The CDR3 spans 15 residues. Losses at the gene ends were 5 bases for V and 4 bases for J; bases not matched to a gene: 8. Germline V gives CDR1 MNHEY, CDR2 SVGAGI. The DNA for the CDR3 is TGTGCCAGCAGTCCCCGTTTGCGGGGGGGAGAGACCCAGTACTTC. This sequence encodes CASSPRLRGGETQYF.

In its sample, this clone was seen a few times. The V call is TRBV7-3, the J call TRBJ2-5; the D gene is possibly TRBD2 (6 bases). CDR3 length: 13 residues. Germline V gene sequence: CDR1 SGHTA, CDR2 FQGTGA. V lost 5 bases and J 2 bases, leaving 9 bases between the germline ends. CDR3 DNA sequence: TGTGCCAGCAGCGACGGGGGTCAAGAGACCCAGTACTTC. Translation gives CASSDGGQETQYF.